Below, 9 T cell receptor beta chains from the same sample are listed, as sequenced in a study of shared clonotypes between healthy human individuals. Data came from immunoSEQ multiplex PCR; TCRdb stores just in-frame clones and leaves some out. The repertoire has 850,000 to 1,200,000 clones, around 74% of them found once; the top ten carry approximately 1.5%. The sequencing input was memory CD4+ T cells sorted from blood. The subset here: CD45RA-negative fraction. These receptors came from a man in his late teens or twenties in good health.

This clone was counted between two and nine times. The genes are TRBV6-5 and TRBJ2-7; unclear D gene. Germline values: CDR1 MNHEY, CDR2 SVGAGI. The V end lost 8 bases, the J end lost 4 bases, and 6 bases lay between the germline ends. This CDR3 has 10 amino acids. CDR3 nucleotide sequence: TGTGCCAGCGCACATTACGAGCAGTACTTC. It specifies CASAHYEQYF.

This rearrangement joins TRBV6-5 to TRBJ1-1; TRBD1 matches at 10 bases. CDR1 MNHEY and CDR2 SVGAGI come from the germline V gene. The junction had 5 bases not matched to a gene; V was cut back by 0 bases and J by 4 bases. This CDR3 spans 16 amino acids. The CDR3 spells CASSYSTGGLGTEAFF. The CDR3 DNA reads TGTGCCAGCAGTTACTCGACAGGGGGCTTGGGCACTGAAGCTTTCTTT.

The rearrangement joins TRBV18 to TRBJ2-7; either TRBD1 or TRBD2 may supply D (5 bases each). Trimming removed 1 base from V and 5 bases from J, with 9 bases in between. Germline assignment: CDR1 KGHSH and CDR2 LQKENI. This CDR3 region has 13 residues. DNA of the CDR3: TGTGCCAGCTCACCACGTCGGGGCCACGAGCAGTACTTC. Translating gives CASSPRRGHEQYF.

The chain uses TRBV19 and TRBJ2-7, with a possible D match to TRBD2 (7 bases). The CDR3 is 14 amino acids. CDR1 and CDR2 from the germline V gene are LNHDA and SQIVND (reference sequence). V was shortened by 8 bases and J by 4 bases, with 18 bases between the two germline ends. Written as DNA, the CDR3 is TGTGCCAGTCAAATGGGAGGGGGGAGGTACGAGCAGTACTTC. It specifies CASQMGGGRYEQYF.

The chain links TRBV2 to TRBJ1-4; 7 bases map to TRBD1. Trimming at V came to 10 bases and at J to 7 bases, leaving 6 bases not matched to a gene. Germline-derived CDR1 and CDR2 are SNHLY and FYNNEI. The CDR3 is 12 residues long. The CDR3 sequence is CATRQGGEKLFF. CDR3 bases: TGTGCCACGAGACAGGGCGGTGAAAAACTGTTTTTT. Full variable domain (outside the CDR3, taken from reference TRBV2 and TRBJ1-4): EPEVTQTPSHQVTQMGQEVILRCVPISNHLYFYWYRQILGQKVEFLVSFYNNEISEKSEIFDDQFSVERPDGSNFTLKIRSTKLEDSAMYFCATRQGGEKLFFGSGTQLSVL.

This clone has only a few counts. This sample includes further DNA sequences coding for the same CDR3. The rearrangement joins TRBV18 to TRBJ2-2; 7 bases match TRBD1. This CDR3 is 15 amino acids long. V shed 6 bases, J shed 4 bases, and the junction held 8 bases outside the gene matches. Germline V gene sequence: CDR1 KGHSH, CDR2 LQKENI. The CDR3 coding sequence is TGTGCCAGCTCCCCCCGCTCAGGGGGCACCGGGGAGCTGTTTTTT. Its protein is CASSPRSGGTGELFF.

V usage is TRBV15 and J usage is TRBJ1-4; weak D call: TRBD1 (6 bases). The CDR3 runs to 15 residues. V gave up 1 base and J gave up 7 bases, with 13 bases separating them. Germline CDR1 is LNHNV and CDR2 is YYDKDF (reference sequence). The CDR3 reads CATSRGGGDGEKLFF. CDR3 sequence (DNA): TGTGCCACCAGCAGAGGAGGGGGGGATGGTGAAAAACTGTTTTTT.

The V and J genes are TRBV6-1 and TRBJ2-7; D gene ambiguous. Germline loops: CDR1 MNHNS, CDR2 SASEGT. The CDR3 runs 12 residues. Trimming took off 5 bases at V and 7 bases at J, with 12 bases between the two ends. The CDR3 sequence is CASSSDIPEQYF. CDR3 nucleotide sequence: TGTGCCAGCAGTTCGGATATACCGGAGCAGTACTTC.

V gene TRBV4-3 combines with J gene TRBJ1-3, with TRBD1 matching 8 bases. With 5 bases clipped from V and 6 bases from J, the junction kept 6 bases outside the gene matches. Germline loops: CDR1 LGHNA, CDR2 YSLEER. This CDR3 contains 14 residues. In DNA, the CDR3 is TGCGCCAGCAGCGACGGACAGGGCGAAAACACCATATATTTT. Encoded protein: CASSDGQGENTIYF.